Listed below are T cell receptor beta chains from one sample, sequenced in a study of tumor-infiltrating lymphocytes in primary liver carcinoma. TCRdb re-derived calls from the multiplex PCR reads in MiXCR, one entry per CDR3 protein. The data show about 180,000 distinct CDR3 sequences, 60% seen once. The material sequenced was peripheral blood. The receptors were gathered from a man aged 35 to 55 with primary liver carcinoma and hepatitis B virus infection. Each CDR3 is given without its conserved first and last residue. Each record gives: J gene, V gene, CDR3 protein.

TRBJ2-1	TRBV4-2	ASSQDKTSGNEQI
TRBJ2-5	TRBV5-4	ASSLRGAGETQY
TRBJ2-7	TRBV11-2	ASSSAGGPLSYGQY
TRBJ2-1	TRBV12-3/TRBV12-4	ASSLATSYNEQF
TRBJ2-7	TRBV28	VSSLSATYEQY
TRBJ2-1	TRBV10-2	ASSERGPENEQF
TRBJ1-4	TRBV5-5	AGSFTSQDKLF
TRBJ2-3	TRBV6-5	ATKPRHSTDTQY
TRBJ2-2	TRBV7-9	ASSFNSGELF
TRBJ1-1	TRBV6-1	AGSEVGTGGTEAF